This entry is about one TCR beta chain. What antigen it recognizes has not been identified. Base quality data are lacking; no much larger clone is found one base away. The record originates from a study of early T cells in non-severe SARS-CoV-2 infection (dated by TCRdb to about 2021). For the study in its entirety: Because TCR sequencing was done on bulk RNA from unsorted whole blood, the alpha and beta chains could not be paired. Broad study findings and their caveats: VDJdb matching was skewed toward anti-spike CD8 responses and likely underestimated virus-specific expansions, missing private and CD4 specificities.

The library was prepared using 5' RACE. Reads for this sample came from a NextSeq 500. The TCR library protocol attached unique molecular identifiers to individual cDNA molecules to correct for sequencing error and PCR bias. Both TCR alpha and beta chains were sequenced, and tight co-correlation was observed between alpha and beta sequence abundances in each sample. In the authors' own workflow: V gene, J gene and CDR3 annotation of TCR sequences was performed with Decombinator V4. Expanded TCRs were defined as changing significantly between any two time points under a Poisson model with p below 0.0001. Abundances of TCRs were expressed as counts per million after normalisation to the total number of TCRs sequenced in each sample. TRAV1-2 paired with TRAJ12, TRAJ20 or TRAJ33 defined MAIT TCRs, while TRAV10 paired with TRAJ18 defined iNKT TCRs. VDJdb, accessed 1 November 2021, was searched for CMV, EBV and SARS-CoV-2 annotated TCRs, excluding TCRs annotated for multiple antigens. TCRdb redid the processing of the public reads, applying fastp at Q25 and MiXCR, and retained in-frame beta chains. Every distinct CDR3 protein forms one entry, paired with its most common genes and DNA. TCRdb's processing, not the study's, gives the V and J calls here. The sample includes under 95,000 distinct CDR3 sequences, with 12% observed a single time. The ten most abundant clones make up roughly 3.2% of the sample.

Set within a cohort of healthcare workers in London, UK, this nested case-control study involved weekly PCR testing of nasopharyngeal swabs along with blood sampling. Between 23 and 31 March 2020, the week of the UK lockdown, healthcare workers were enrolled and then followed up weekly for as long as 16 weeks. Including the terminal cysteine and phenylalanine, the CDR3 comprises 14 residues. Here the CDR3 DNA is all that survives: 42 bases in frame from base 1. The germline V gene provides CDR1 SGHTA and CDR2 FQGTGA. V is clipped by 2 bases and J by 9 bases, and the sequence between their germline boundaries is 16 bases long.

This chain is built from TRBV7-3 and TRBJ1-1; the D gene is perhaps TRBD1, on 5 matching bases. The clonotype was recovered from an adult who was a healthcare worker with PCR-confirmed SARS-CoV-2 infection or an uninfected control (not recorded which). The specimen was whole blood. The bases are TGTGCCAGCAGCTTACGACCGGGACCGGGACAAGCTTTCTTT. This codes for CASSLRPGPGQAFF. Supplemented by the reference TRBV7-3 and TRBJ1-1 proteins around the CDR3, the complete variable domain is GAGVSQTPSNKVTEKGKYVELRCDPISGHTALYWYRQSLGQGPEFLIYFQGTGAADDSGLPNDRFFAVRPEGSVSTLKIQRTERGDSAVYLCASSLRPGPGQAFFGQGTRLTVV.